This passage covers 23 T cell receptor beta chains from one sample sequenced in a study of immune cell composition in non-small cell lung cancer. Produced via immunoSEQ multiplex PCR; TCRdb's table is partial and in-frame only. The sample has 5,500 to 7,500 clones, about three quarters seen once. Input material: lung tumor tissue. These receptors were obtained from a human donor with non-small cell lung cancer.

Only a few counts were recorded for this clone. This chain connects TRBV2 to TRBJ1-6; D not resolved. The CDR3 has 13 amino acids. The V gene lost 2 bases and the J gene lost 13 bases, with 12 bases spanning the gap. Germline CDR1 reads SNHLY; CDR2 reads FYNNEI. The CDR3 DNA reads TGTGCCAGCAGTGAATCGTCCATTCGGCCCCTCCACTTT. Protein: CASSESSIRPLHF. Together with reference TRBV2 and TRBJ1-6, the CDR3 gives the full variable domain: EPEVTQTPSHQVTQMGQEVILRCVPISNHLYFYWYRQILGQKVEFLVSFYNNEISEKSEIFDDQFSVERPDGSNFTLKIRSTKLEDSAMYFCASSESSIRPLHFGNGTRLTVT.

The chain carries TRBV20-1 and TRBJ2-2; unclear D gene. Germline V CDR1 and CDR2: DFQATT, SNEGSKA (reference sequence). This CDR3 is 11 amino acids long. The V end lost 7 bases, the J end lost 6 bases, and 9 bases lay between the germline ends. In DNA, the CDR3 is TGCAGTGGCTTCAGATCCGGGGAGCTGTTTTTT. Its translation: CSGFRSGELFF.

This clone was seen only once. This chain joins TRBV4-2 and TRBJ2-7, with 14 bases that match TRBD2. The CDR3 spans 15 residues. CDR1 is LGHNA and CDR2 is YNFKEQ in the germline V gene. The V segment lost 5 bases and the J segment 12 bases; nucleotides outside the gene matches: 12. The CDR3 nucleotides read TGTGCCAGCAGCACTAATCCGGGACTAGCGGGGGAGGCGTACTTC. Amino acids: CASSTNPGLAGEAYF.

The chain couples TRBV10-3 to TRBJ2-7; D may be TRBD2 (7 bases). V lost 2 bases to trimming and J lost 4 bases, with 21 bases between them. CDR1 and CDR2 (germline): ENHRY, SYGVKD. This CDR3 has 17 residues. DNA for the CDR3: TGTGCCATCAGTGAGAGGGGGGGGGCCCCCCGCCTTTACGAGCAGTACTTC. This translates into CAISERGGAPRLYEQYF.

CDR3 in DNA: TGTGCCAGCAGTTTCCTCTACGAGCAGTACTTC. Its translation: CASSFLYEQYF. The chain joins TRBV2 to TRBJ2-7; D remains unclear. The V gene's germline CDR1 is SNHLY and CDR2 FYNNEI. V shed 5 bases and J shed 3 bases, with 5 bases lying between them. CDR3 length: 11 residues.

This chain connects TRBV9 to TRBJ2-5, with D possibly being TRBD1 (6 bases). This CDR3 spans 13 amino acids. Germline CDR1 and CDR2: SGDLS and YYNGEE. Trimming shortened V by 4 bases and J by 5 bases, and 12 bases separated the two germline ends. This chain's CDR3 is CASSPSRGETQYF. The DNA for the CDR3 is TGTGCCAGCAGCCCGTCCAGGGGTGAGACCCAGTACTTC.

Points on this clone: The same CDR3 also results from other DNA sequences found in this sample. The rearrangement joins TRBV4-2 to TRBJ2-1; D is perhaps TRBD2 (5 bases). This CDR3 spans 14 amino acids. Trimming removed 3 bases at V and 10 bases at J, with 16 bases between. Germline-derived CDR1 and CDR2 are LGHNA and YNFKEQ. The CDR3 here is CASSQQLVYGEQFF. CDR3 nucleotide sequence: TGTGCCAGCAGCCAGCAACTAGTCTATGGGGAGCAGTTCTTC.

As regards this clone: In the same sample, other DNA sequences code for this CDR3. This sequence joins TRBV29-1 and TRBJ1-6; 8 nucleotides agree with TRBD1. The CDR3 contains 13 residues. With 6 bases clipped from V and 7 bases from J, the junction kept 5 bases outside the gene matches. Germline assignment: CDR1 SQVTM and CDR2 ANQGSEA. The CDR3 here is CSVGTGPNSPLHF. In DNA, the CDR3 is TGCAGCGTGGGGACAGGTCCGAATTCACCCCTCCACTTT.

This clone showed up just a few times. The V gene is TRBV7-2, the J gene TRBJ1-4, with 10 bases that match TRBD1. CDR1 is SGHTA and CDR2 is FQGNSA in the germline V gene. The CDR3 runs 15 residues. V trimming: 5 bases; J trimming: 8 bases; junction bases outside the gene matches: 8. The CDR3 DNA reads TGTGCCAGCAGCCAATCAGGGACAGGGGAGGAAAAACTGTTTTTT. This translates into CASSQSGTGEEKLFF.

With respect to this clone: An end of the junction differs from the germline gene, which may be a read error. The rearrangement uses TRBV9 and TRBJ2-7, with D maybe TRBD2 (5 bases). The CDR3 totals 17 residues. The germline CDR1 and CDR2 sequences are SGDLS and YYNGEE. The CDR3 sequence is CASSPWSGLGVSHEQYF. As DNA, the CDR3 is TGTGCCAGCAGCCCTTGGAGCGGTTTGGGAGTCTCCCACGAGCAGTACTTC.

This rearrangement joins TRBV11-3 to TRBJ2-5; D is perhaps TRBD1 (5 bases). This CDR3 contains 14 residues. Per the germline V gene, CDR1 is SGHNT and CDR2 is YENEEA. V lost 5 bases and J 2 bases, leaving 12 bases between the germline ends. The CDR3 DNA is TGTGCCAGCAGCCAGCAGGGAATTCAAGAGACCCAGTACTTC. This encodes CASSQQGIQETQYF.

This clone was recorded a few times. This chain joins TRBV2 and TRBJ2-1; tentative D call: TRBD2 (6 bases). Trimming stripped 0 bases from V and 6 bases from J, with 9 bases between. The CDR3 consists of 14 residues. The germline gives CDR1 SNHLY, CDR2 FYNNEI. The CDR3 nucleotides are TGTGCCAGCAGTGAAGCGGGGGGACCCAATGAGCAGTTCTTC. Its protein is CASSEAGGPNEQFF. The whole variable domain, filled in from reference TRBV2 and TRBJ2-1, reads EPEVTQTPSHQVTQMGQEVILRCVPISNHLYFYWYRQILGQKVEFLVSFYNNEISEKSEIFDDQFSVERPDGSNFTLKIRSTKLEDSAMYFCASSEAGGPNEQFFGPGTRLTVL.

This clone was seen a few times. The rearrangement joins TRBV19 to TRBJ1-5; 8 bases agree with TRBD1. The CDR3 contains 16 residues. The ends lost 3 bases at V and 9 bases at J; junction bases unmatched: 13. Germline CDR1 is LNHDA and CDR2 is SQIVND (reference sequence). The CDR3 nucleotides read TGTGCCAGTAGTATTGTACCGGGACAGGCAAGAAGGCCCCAGCATTTT. Amino acids: CASSIVPGQARRPQHF.

V usage is TRBV6-6 and J usage is TRBJ2-7; possibly TRBD1 for D (6 bases). V lost 6 bases to trimming and J lost 3 bases, with 18 bases between them. Germline CDR1 MNHNY, CDR2 SVGAGI (reference sequence). This CDR3 region has 15 residues. As DNA, the CDR3 is TGTGCCAGCAGAGACCCCCAGGGGAAGGTCTACGAGCAGTACTTC. Translating gives CASRDPQGKVYEQYF.

The chain is built from TRBV13 and TRBJ2-3; D is perhaps TRBD2 (6 bases). The V end was cut by 4 bases, the J end by 4 bases, with 27 bases between. CDR3 length equals 19 residues. From germline, CDR1 is PRHDT and CDR2 FYEKMQ (reference sequence). The CDR3: CASSSRLLAGPFWADTQYF. CDR3 coding DNA: TGTGCCAGCAGCTCGAGGTTACTAGCTGGGCCTTTTTGGGCAGATACGCAGTATTTT.

This chain links TRBV7-9 with TRBJ1-1; possibly TRBD1 for D (5 bases). V lost 0 bases to trimming and J lost 1 base, with 15 bases between them. The CDR3 is made up of 17 amino acids. The V gene's germline CDR1 is SEHNR and CDR2 FQNEAQ (reference sequence). Here the CDR3 DNA reads TGTGCCAGCAGCTTAGCATGGGGAGGGGCTAAGAACACTGAAGCTTTCTTT. It translates to CASSLAWGGAKNTEAFF.

Note on this clone: The junction and the germline gene differ at one end; a read error may be behind it. J is TRBJ2-2 and V is TRBV7-7; 8 bases align to TRBD1. Germline loops: CDR1 SSHAT, CDR2 FNYEAQ (reference sequence). The CDR3 consists of 15 residues. CDR3 sequence reads: CASSLGTGNTGELFF. The CDR3, as DNA: TGTGCTAGCAGCTTAGGGACAGGGAACACCGGGGAGCTGTTTTTT. Using reference TRBV7-7 and TRBJ2-2 for the parts outside the CDR3, the full variable domain is GAGVSQSPRYKVTKRGQDVTLRCDPISSHATLYWYQQALGQGPEFLTYFNYEAQPDKSGLPSDRFSAERPEGSISTLTIQRTEQRDSAMYRCASSLGTGNTGELFFGEGSRLTVL.

The genes are TRBV18 and TRBJ2-1, with 10 bases identical to TRBD2. The CDR3 totals 19 residues. The V gene end was trimmed by 5 bases and the J gene end by 4 bases; junction bases not matched to a gene: 17. CDR1 and CDR2 (germline): KGHSH, LQKENI. The CDR3 region has the DNA TGTGCCAGCTCAGTCCCTCCAGTCATAGCGGGAGGCCATTACAATGAGCAGTTCTTC. This gives the protein CASSVPPVIAGGHYNEQFF.

V usage is TRBV11-2 and J usage is TRBJ1-4; D unresolved. This CDR3 is built from 16 residues. CDR1 SGHAT and CDR2 FQNNGV come from the germline V gene. Trimming pared 5 bases from V and 8 bases from J, leaving 21 bases between. CDR3 coding DNA: TGTGCCAGCAGCCGTGGGAGTGCCACCTTAGACGAAAAACTGTTTTTT. Its protein is CASSRGSATLDEKLFF.

The chain's CDR3 is CASSIMGGNYEQYF. In DNA form, the CDR3 reads TGTGCCAGTAGTATAATGGGAGGGAACTACGAGCAGTACTTC. The rearrangement joins TRBV19 to TRBJ2-5, with TRBD2 identical over 7 bases. The DNA end favors TRBJ2-7, so the J call may be wrong. Germline CDR1 reads LNHDA; CDR2 reads SQIVND (reference sequence). The CDR3 has 14 residues.

V and J are TRBV6-5 and TRBJ2-7; 7 bases are a match to TRBD1. CDR3 length: 15 amino acids. Trimming cost V 0 bases and J 2 bases; bases outside gene matches: 4. The germline V gene has CDR1 MNHEY and CDR2 SVGAGI. The CDR3 is CASSYSGTATYEQYF. The CDR3 nucleotides read TGTGCCAGCAGTTACTCGGGGACAGCTACCTACGAGCAGTACTTC.

V and J are TRBV27 and TRBJ2-1; 10 bases are shared with TRBD1. The germline V gene encodes CDR1 MNHEY and CDR2 SMNVEV (reference sequence). CDR3 length: 19 amino acids. With V trimmed by 6 bases and J by 7 bases, 21 bases remained unmatched. The CDR3 sequence is CASRPDRGHTREWRNEQFF. In DNA form, the CDR3 reads TGTGCCAGCAGACCTGACAGGGGGCATACGCGGGAGTGGAGAAATGAGCAGTTCTTC.

As concerns this clone: At the DNA level, this CDR3 is encoded by other sequences in the same sample as well. The chain recombines TRBV19 with TRBJ2-7; TRBD1 matches at 8 bases. V lost 6 bases, J lost 5 bases, and 3 bases stayed unmatched. CDR1 and CDR2 (germline): LNHDA, SQIVND (reference sequence). This CDR3 is built from 12 residues. CDR3 loop: CASSLDRDEQYF. The CDR3 nucleotides read TGTGCCAGTAGCCTGGACAGGGACGAGCAGTACTTC.